This T cell receptor (beta chain) came from a study of blood T cell repertoires in COVID-19. Turning to the study itself: The United States, Italy and Spain provided the acute and convalescent COVID-19 samples. PBMCs, B-cell-depleted T cells, or T cells were the source of the cDNA or gDNA that made up the material.

Original data processing: It was from reference gene primer amplification that nucleated cell counts were estimated. Assay: immunoSEQ multiplex PCR; the TCRdb copy retains only in-frame clones and omits some. D and trimming come from the DNA, and the V and J calls and clone size come from that table. The repertoire holds more than 100,000 clones, with roughly 89% as singletons. This clone turned up a few times. The CDR3 is made up of 13 amino acids. Looked up from germline, CDR1 is SEHNR and CDR2 is FQNEAQ (reference sequence). V lost 2 bases and J lost 4, with 8 bases in between. This TCR was recovered from a man aged 35 to 55 with acute or convalescent COVID-19. Sequencing used peripheral blood. The V gene is TRBV7-9, the J gene TRBJ1-1; D remains ambiguous. The CDR3 loop reads CASSLWEFTEAFF. In DNA form, the CDR3 reads TGTGCCAGCAGCTTATGGGAGTTCACTGAAGCTTTCTTT.